The sequence of this TCR beta chain was determined in a study of T cells in Graves' hyperthyroidism and ophthalmopathy. Deletions cut 2 bases from V and 11 bases from J, with 13 bases between. The CDR3 spans 13 residues. Regions amplified from RNA transcripts were the TCR beta CDR3 regions. HTBI primers were used for first-round RT-PCR of the TCR CDR3. TCRdb processed the multiplex PCR reads anew with MiXCR; each CDR3 protein has one entry. Among approximately 330,000 distinct CDR3 sequences listed, about an eighth were seen once. Each diagnosis was grounded in clinical symptoms, serum thyroxine and TRAb, thyroid ultrasound, and orbital computed tomography. In this sample, this clonotype turned up many times.

The chain joins TRBV12-3 or TRBV12-4 to TRBJ1-5; D might be TRBD1 (5 bases). The receptor's source is a woman aged 40-49 years with Graves' ophthalmopathy. Sequenced material: blood. The CDR3 reads CASSLIAGGAQHF. The CDR3, as DNA: TGTGCCAGCAGTTTAATAGCAGGAGGGGCCCAGCATTTT.